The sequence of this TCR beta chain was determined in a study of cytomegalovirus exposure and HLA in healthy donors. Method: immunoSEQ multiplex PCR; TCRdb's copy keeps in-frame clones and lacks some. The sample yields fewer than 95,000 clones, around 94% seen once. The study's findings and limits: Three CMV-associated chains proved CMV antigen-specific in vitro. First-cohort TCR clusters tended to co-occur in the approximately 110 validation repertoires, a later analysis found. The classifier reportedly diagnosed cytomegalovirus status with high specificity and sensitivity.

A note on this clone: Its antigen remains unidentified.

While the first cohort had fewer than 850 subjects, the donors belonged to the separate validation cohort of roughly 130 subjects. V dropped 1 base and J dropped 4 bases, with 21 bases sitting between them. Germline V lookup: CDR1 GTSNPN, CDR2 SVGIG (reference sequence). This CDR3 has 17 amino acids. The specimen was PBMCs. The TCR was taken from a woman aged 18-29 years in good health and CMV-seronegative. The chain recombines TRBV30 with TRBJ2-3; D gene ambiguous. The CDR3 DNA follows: TGTGCCTGGAGTGGCCGATTCGGGTTCCTGGTCCCAGATACGCAGTATTTT. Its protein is CAWSGRFGFLVPDTQYF.